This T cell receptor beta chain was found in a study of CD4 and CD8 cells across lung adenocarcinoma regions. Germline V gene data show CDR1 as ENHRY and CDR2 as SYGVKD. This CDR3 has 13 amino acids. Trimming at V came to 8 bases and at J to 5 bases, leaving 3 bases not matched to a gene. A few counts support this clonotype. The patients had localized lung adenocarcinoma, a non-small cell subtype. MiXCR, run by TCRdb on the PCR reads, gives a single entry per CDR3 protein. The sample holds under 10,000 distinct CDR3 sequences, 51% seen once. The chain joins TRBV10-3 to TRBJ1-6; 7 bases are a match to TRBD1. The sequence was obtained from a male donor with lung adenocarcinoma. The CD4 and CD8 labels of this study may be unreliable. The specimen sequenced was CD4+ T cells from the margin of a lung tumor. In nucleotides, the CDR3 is TGTGCCATCGAGACAGGGAATAATTCACCCCTCCACTTT. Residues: CAIETGNNSPLHF.